A selection of T cell receptor beta chains follows, all from one sample in a study of blood T cell repertoires in COVID-19. The repertoire was sequenced with immunoSEQ multiplex PCR; TCRdb's copy has only in-frame clones and lacks some. Of roughly 250,000 clones detected, 75% to 85% appear once; the ten largest clones hold roughly 5.5%. The sequencing sample was made of peripheral blood. The receptors derive from a human donor in a cohort sampled during active COVID-19. Both conserved end residues are part of each CDR3. D genes are given only for firm matches. Rows give clone size only sometimes, using once, few, many, or a class for an expanded clone.

size: .; V: TRBV6-6; J: TRBJ1-1; D: TRBD1; CDR3: CATGDRPQNDEAFF; DNA: TGTGCCACGGGGGACAGGCCTCAGAACGATGAAGCTTTCTTT
size: once; V: TRBV29-1; J: TRBJ1-5; D: .; CDR3: CSVDQGGGQPQHF; DNA: TGCAGCGTTGACCAGGGAGGTGGCCAGCCCCAGCATTTT
size: once; V: TRBV18; J: TRBJ1-4; D: TRBD1; CDR3: CASSPPGQGNEKLFF; DNA: TGTGCCAGCTCACCTCCGGGACAGGGAAATGAAAAACTGTTTTTT
size: .; V: TRBV6-1; J: TRBJ1-1; D: .; CDR3: CASSDTTGNTEAFF; DNA: TGTGCCAGCAGTGACACGACGGGGAACACTGAAGCTTTCTTT
size: .; V: TRBV2; J: TRBJ2-7; D: TRBD2; CDR3: CASKLAGLTYEQYF; DNA: TGTGCCAGCAAGCTAGCGGGGCTAACCTACGAGCAGTACTTC
size: .; V: TRBV6-6; J: TRBJ2-7; D: TRBD1; CDR3: CASSNSGTGSYEQYF; DNA: TGTGCCAGCAGTAACTCCGGGACAGGGTCGTACGAGCAGTACTTC
size: .; V: TRBV24-1; J: TRBJ2-6; D: TRBD1; CDR3: CATGRTGAPSGANVLTF; DNA: TGTGCCACCGGACGGACAGGGGCACCCTCTGGGGCCAACGTCCTGACTTTC
size: .; V: TRBV24-1; J: TRBJ2-3; D: .; CDR3: CATSEPRGGAGGGDTQYF; DNA: TGTGCCACCAGTGAGCCCCGAGGGGGGGCCGGCGGTGGAGATACGCAGTATTTT
size: few; V: TRBV4-1; J: TRBJ2-7; D: .; CDR3: CASSQGPPYEQYF; DNA: TGCGCCAGCAGCCAGGGCCCTCCCTACGAGCAGTACTTC
size: .; V: TRBV9; J: TRBJ2-3; D: TRBD1; CDR3: CASTGQGGRDTQYF; DNA: TGTGCCAGCACAGGACAGGGAGGCAGAGATACGCAGTATTTT
size: .; V: TRBV19; J: TRBJ2-3; D: TRBD2; CDR3: CASSQGAGVSTDTQYF; DNA: TGTGCCAGTAGTCAGGGAGCGGGGGTTAGCACAGATACGCAGTATTTT
size: .; V: TRBV2; J: TRBJ2-1; D: .; CDR3: CASRPWENEDEQFF; DNA: TGTGCCAGCAGGCCTTGGGAGAATGAGGATGAGCAGTTCTTC
size: few; V: TRBV4-2; J: TRBJ1-6; D: .; CDR3: CASSQGGDSYNSPLHF; DNA: TGTGCCAGCAGCCAAGGGGGAGACTCCTATAATTCACCCCTCCACTTT
size: .; V: TRBV21-1; J: TRBJ2-1; D: .; CDR3: CASSIQPDRVNYNEQFF; DNA: TGTGCCAGCAGCATACAGCCGGACAGGGTGAACTACAATGAGCAGTTCTTC
size: .; V: TRBV3-1/TRBV3-2; J: TRBJ2-1; D: TRBD2; CDR3: CASSRTSGGLSNEQFF; DNA: TGTGCCAGCAGCCGGACTAGCGGGGGTCTGAGCAATGAGCAGTTCTTC
size: .; V: TRBV5-1; J: TRBJ2-1; D: TRBD2; CDR3: CASSPKTSGNEQFF; DNA: TGCGCCAGCAGCCCCAAGACTAGCGGGAATGAGCAGTTCTTC
size: .; V: TRBV19; J: TRBJ1-1; D: .; CDR3: CASSIPQIGQNIAFF; DNA: TGTGCCAGTAGTATACCCCAAATCGGACAGAATATTGCTTTCTTT
size: once; V: TRBV24-1; J: TRBJ2-1; D: TRBD2; CDR3: CATSPPGLAYLSSYNEQFF; DNA: TGTGCCACCAGCCCGCCGGGACTAGCGTACCTCAGCTCCTACAATGAGCAGTTCTTC
size: .; V: TRBV3-1/TRBV3-2; J: TRBJ2-1; D: TRBD2; CDR3: CASSRRGGGYNEQFF; DNA: TGTGCCAGCAGCCGTCGTGGCGGGGGGTACAATGAGCAGTTCTTC
size: .; V: TRBV3-1/TRBV3-2; J: TRBJ2-7; D: .; CDR3: CASSQRSRVLAEQYF; DNA: TGTGCCAGCAGCCAAAGGTCCAGGGTTCTGGCCGAGCAGTACTTC
size: .; V: TRBV3-1/TRBV3-2; J: TRBJ2-6; D: .; CDR3: CASSHPTVFFGANVLTF; DNA: TGTGCCAGCAGCCACCCCACTGTGTTCTTTGGGGCCAACGTCCTGACTTTC
size: few; V: TRBV6-5; J: TRBJ1-2; D: .; CDR3: CASRTGEINYGYTF; DNA: TGTGCCAGCAGGACGGGGGAGATTAACTATGGCTACACCTTC
size: .; V: TRBV6-1; J: TRBJ2-6; D: .; CDR3: CASSVRGARGSGANVLTF; DNA: TGTGCCAGCAGTGTTCGGGGGGCGCGGGGCTCTGGGGCCAACGTCCTGACTTTC
size: .; V: TRBV10-3; J: TRBJ2-7; D: TRBD2; CDR3: CAISESPGGPNYEQYF; DNA: TGTGCCATCAGTGAGTCCCCGGGGGGACCGAACTACGAGCAGTACTTC
size: .; V: TRBV30; J: TRBJ1-1; D: TRBD1; CDR3: CAWRTGYMNTEAFF; DNA: TGTGCCTGGAGGACAGGGTATATGAACACTGAAGCTTTCTTT
size: .; V: TRBV6-6; J: TRBJ2-1; D: .; CDR3: CASSYEGSSYNEQFF; DNA: TGTGCCAGCAGTTATGAAGGGAGCTCCTACAATGAGCAGTTCTTC
size: .; V: TRBV4-2; J: TRBJ1-2; D: TRBD1; CDR3: CASSQPSGQGGYGYTF; DNA: TGTGCCAGCAGCCAACCCTCCGGACAGGGCGGCTATGGCTACACCTTC
size: .; V: TRBV4-2; J: TRBJ2-1; D: .; CDR3: CASRSGGEDEQFF; DNA: TGTGCCAGTAGATCGGGGGGCGAGGATGAGCAGTTCTTC
size: .; V: TRBV4-2; J: TRBJ2-7; D: .; CDR3: CASSPQSVLALSSSYEQYF; DNA: TGTGCCAGCAGCCCTCAATCCGTCCTAGCGCTTTCGAGCTCCTACGAGCAGTACTTC
size: .; V: TRBV29-1; J: TRBJ2-1; D: .; CDR3: CSVELNPAYNEQFF; DNA: TGCAGCGTTGAATTAAATCCAGCCTACAATGAGCAGTTCTTC
size: .; V: TRBV3-1/TRBV3-2; J: TRBJ1-6; D: .; CDR3: CASSQEGVSMGGNSPLHF; DNA: TGTGCCAGCAGCCAAGAAGGGGTCTCTATGGGGGGTAATTCACCCCTCCACTTT
size: once; V: TRBV5-1; J: TRBJ1-2; D: TRBD1; CDR3: CASSLGGTGAPGGYTF; DNA: TGCGCCAGCAGCTTGGGAGGGACAGGGGCCCCCGGGGGCTACACCTTC
size: .; V: TRBV15; J: TRBJ2-5; D: TRBD1; CDR3: CAIAHRGQETQYF; DNA: TGTGCCATTGCGCACAGGGGGCAAGAGACCCAGTACTTC
size: .; V: TRBV5-1; J: TRBJ1-5; D: TRBD1; CDR3: CASSFTGEKNQPQHF; DNA: TGCGCCAGCAGCTTTACAGGGGAAAAAAATCAGCCCCAGCATTTT
size: once; V: TRBV12-3/TRBV12-4; J: TRBJ2-6; D: .; CDR3: CASSLSGANVLTF; DNA: TGTGCCAGCAGTTTATCGGGGGCCAACGTCCTGACTTTC
size: .; V: TRBV20-1; J: TRBJ1-6; D: .; CDR3: CSASKATDRGFYSPLHF; DNA: TGCAGTGCTAGTAAGGCAACCGACCGGGGATTTTATTCACCCCTCCACTTT
size: .; V: TRBV18; J: TRBJ2-5; D: .; CDR3: CASSIISSGETQYF; DNA: TGTGCCAGCTCGATAATTAGCTCGGGAGAGACCCAGTACTTC
size: .; V: TRBV3-1/TRBV3-2; J: TRBJ1-2; D: .; CDR3: CASSQVRYGYTF; DNA: TGTGCCAGCAGCCAAGTACGGTATGGCTACACCTTC
size: .; V: TRBV28; J: TRBJ1-5; D: .; CDR3: CASSLVAGDNQPQHF; DNA: TGTGCCAGCAGTTTAGTGGCAGGGGATAATCAGCCCCAGCATTTT
size: .; V: TRBV19; J: TRBJ2-3; D: TRBD1; CDR3: CASSVTTGVGDTQYF; DNA: TGTGCCAGTAGTGTCACAACAGGGGTGGGGGATACGCAGTATTTT
size: .; V: TRBV19; J: TRBJ2-3; D: .; CDR3: CASSPSGVGTDTQYF; DNA: TGTGCCAGTAGCCCCTCGGGGGTGGGGACAGATACGCAGTATTTT
size: .; V: TRBV11-3; J: TRBJ2-1; D: TRBD1; CDR3: CASSARDRGNHEQFF; DNA: TGTGCCAGCAGCGCCCGGGACAGGGGGAATCATGAGCAGTTCTTC
size: .; V: TRBV5-1; J: TRBJ2-1; D: .; CDR3: CASSLGGVSYNEQFF; DNA: TGCGCCAGCAGCTTAGGGGGAGTGTCCTACAATGAGCAGTTCTTC
size: .; V: TRBV6-5; J: TRBJ2-2; D: .; CDR3: CASISAGELFF; DNA: TGTGCCAGCATTTCTGCCGGGGAGCTGTTTTTT
size: .; V: TRBV19; J: TRBJ2-3; D: TRBD2; CDR3: CASGDYTDTQYF; DNA: TGTGCCAGTGGGGACTACACAGATACGCAGTATTTT
size: .; V: TRBV3-1/TRBV3-2; J: TRBJ1-1; D: TRBD1; CDR3: CASSLRTGALNTEAFF; DNA: TGTGCCAGCAGCCTCCGGACAGGGGCATTGAACACTGAAGCTTTCTTT
size: .; V: TRBV5-1; J: TRBJ1-5; D: TRBD1; CDR3: CASSLGTASNQPQHF; DNA: TGCGCCAGCAGCCTGGGGACAGCTAGCAATCAGCCCCAGCATTTT
size: .; V: TRBV11-2; J: TRBJ1-2; D: .; CDR3: CASSFGLGESYGYTF; DNA: TGTGCCAGCAGCTTCGGACTAGGGGAGAGTTATGGCTACACCTTC
size: .; V: TRBV9; J: TRBJ2-7; D: TRBD2; CDR3: CASSVGLAGSSYEQYF; DNA: TGTGCCAGCAGCGTAGGTCTAGCGGGCAGCTCCTACGAGCAGTACTTC
size: .; V: TRBV10-2; J: TRBJ2-7; D: TRBD2; CDR3: CASSGSSGSYEQYF; DNA: TGCGCCAGCAGTGGTTCTAGCGGGAGTTACGAGCAGTACTTC
size: .; V: TRBV5-1; J: TRBJ2-7; D: TRBD1; CDR3: CASSMGTGAYEQYF; DNA: TGCGCCAGCAGCATGGGGACAGGAGCCTACGAGCAGTACTTC
size: once; V: TRBV5-8; J: TRBJ2-5; D: TRBD2; CDR3: CASSSGGRVQETQYF; DNA: TGTGCCAGCAGCTCCGGGGGGAGGGTACAAGAGACCCAGTACTTC
size: .; V: TRBV6-2/TRBV6-3; J: TRBJ2-4; D: TRBD2; CDR3: CASSSLLAGGLRGAKNIQYF; DNA: TGTGCCAGCAGTTCTCTCCTAGCGGGTGGTCTCCGTGGGGCCAAAAACATTCAGTACTTC
size: .; V: TRBV6-1; J: TRBJ2-7; D: .; CDR3: CASSEIPGPYEQYF; DNA: TGTGCCAGCAGTGAAATACCAGGGCCCTACGAGCAGTACTTC